The 8 T cell receptor beta chains listed next were all sequenced from one sample in a study of identical twins. MiXCR was run by TCRdb on the 5' RACE reads, yielding one entry per CDR3 protein. The sample shows 130,000 to 150,000 distinct CDR3 sequences, around 3.5% of them seen only once. The source material was memory T cells sorted from blood. These receptors came from a man younger than 35 in good health.

In this sample, this clonotype turned up many times. The chain has TRBV9 and TRBJ2-3, with 10 nucleotides matching TRBD1. Looked up from germline, CDR1 is SGDLS and CDR2 is YYNGEE. The CDR3 is 16 amino acids. V trimming: 4 bases; J trimming: 5 bases; junction bases outside the gene matches: 10. CDR3 residues: CASSPRDRGFQDTQYF. CDR3 sequence (DNA): TGTGCCAGCAGCCCTCGGGACAGGGGTTTTCAAGATACGCAGTATTTT.

This clonotype has at least ten counts. The chain uses TRBV20-1 and TRBJ1-2; 7 bases are shared with TRBD1. Germline CDR1 and CDR2: DFQATT and SNEGSKA (reference sequence). The trim removed 3 bases at V and 2 bases at J, leaving 12 bases unmatched. This CDR3 spans 16 amino acids. The CDR3 loop reads CSASAISGTANYGYTF. Here the CDR3 DNA reads TGCAGTGCTAGTGCCATCTCCGGGACAGCGAACTATGGCTACACCTTC.

This clonotype was recorded at least ten times. The V call is TRBV10-3, the J call TRBJ1-1, with TRBD1 identical over 9 bases. Unmatched junction bases numbered 2, after V lost 6 bases and J lost 3 bases. Looked up from germline, CDR1 is ENHRY and CDR2 is SYGVKD. The CDR3 extends over 13 amino acids. In nucleotides, the CDR3 is TGTGCCATCAGACAGGGGGCGGACACTGAAGCTTTCTTT. Its translation: CAIRQGADTEAFF.

This clonotype was counted at least ten times. This chain uses TRBV9 with TRBJ2-1, with TRBD2 matching over 8 bases. J was trimmed by 8 bases and V by 4 bases; bases with no gene match: 11. Germline V CDR1 and CDR2: SGDLS, YYNGEE. The CDR3 extends over 15 amino acids. The CDR3 region is CASSTDGRAFDEQFF. The CDR3 DNA follows: TGTGCCAGCAGCACCGACGGGAGGGCCTTTGATGAGCAGTTCTTC. Full variable domain (outside the CDR3, taken from reference TRBV9 and TRBJ2-1): DSGVTQTPKHLITATGQRVTLRCSPRSGDLSVYWYQQSLDQGLQFLIQYYNGEERAKGNILERFSAQQFPDLHSELNLSSLELGDSALYFCASSTDGRAFDEQFFGPGTRLTVL.

This clonotype was counted at least ten times. The chain recombines TRBV9 with TRBJ2-1; D is ambiguous. CDR1 and CDR2 (germline): SGDLS, YYNGEE. V was pared by 0 bases and J by 7 bases, with 11 bases between. The CDR3 is 14 amino acids. The CDR3 region has the DNA TGTGCCAGCAGCGTAGCGTCGTCGATGAATGAGCAGTTCTTC. It yields the protein CASSVASSMNEQFF. Full variable domain (missing parts from reference TRBV9 and TRBJ2-1): DSGVTQTPKHLITATGQRVTLRCSPRSGDLSVYWYQQSLDQGLQFLIQYYNGEERAKGNILERFSAQQFPDLHSELNLSSLELGDSALYFCASSVASSMNEQFFGPGTRLTVL.

This clonotype was counted ten times or more. The chain links TRBV28 to TRBJ2-5, with D maybe TRBD2 (5 bases). Trimming shortened V by 6 bases and J by 5 bases, and 16 bases separated the two germline ends. CDR1 is MDHEN and CDR2 is SYDVKM in the germline V gene. CDR3 length: 14 residues. As DNA, the CDR3 is TGTGCCAGCAGCGGCGGGTTCACTCTGGAGACCCAGTACTTC. This codes for CASSGGFTLETQYF. The variable domain in full, with the rest retrieved from reference TRBV28 and TRBJ2-5, is DVKVTQSSRYLVKRTGEKVFLECVQDMDHENMFWYRQDPGLGLRLIYFSYDVKMKEKGDIPEGYSVSREKKERFSLILESASTNQTSMYLCASSGGFTLETQYFGPGTRLLVL.

There are many counts of this clonotype. The chain carries TRBV10-3 and TRBJ1-6, with no clear D. Trimming removed 2 bases at V and 6 bases at J, with 2 bases between. The CDR3 loop spans 12 amino acids. Germline CDR1 is ENHRY and CDR2 is SYGVKD. CDR3 residues: CAISEANSPLHF. CDR3 DNA: TGTGCCATCAGTGAGGCTAATTCACCCCTCCACTTT.

In this sample, this clonotype turned up many times. The genes are TRBV20-1 and TRBJ2-1, with 7 bases that match TRBD2. Unmatched junction bases numbered 0, after V lost 3 bases and J lost 4 bases. The germline V gene encodes CDR1 DFQATT and CDR2 SNEGSKA (reference sequence). The length of the CDR3 is 12 residues. DNA of the CDR3: TGCAGTGCTAGGGGAGGGTACAATGAGCAGTTCTTC. Its protein product is CSARGGYNEQFF.